This T cell receptor beta chain was profiled in a study of blood T cell repertoires in COVID-19. This table comes from immunoSEQ multiplex PCR, and its TCRdb copy is limited to in-frame clones, with some not included. This sample carries under 300,000 clones, about 82% of them seen once, and the ten largest clones take approximately 13%. CDR3 length: 16 residues. Germline V gives CDR1 SGDLS, CDR2 YYNGEE. V dropped 4 bases and J dropped 2; count of bases not matched to a gene: 6. The chain joins TRBV9 to TRBJ2-3; the match to TRBD2 covers 11 bases. The receptor was isolated from an elderly man with acute or convalescent COVID-19. Sequencing used peripheral blood. The CDR3 reads CASSSRLAGPTDTQYF. In nucleotides, the CDR3 is TGTGCCAGCAGCTCCAGACTAGCGGGGCCCACAGATACGCAGTATTTT.